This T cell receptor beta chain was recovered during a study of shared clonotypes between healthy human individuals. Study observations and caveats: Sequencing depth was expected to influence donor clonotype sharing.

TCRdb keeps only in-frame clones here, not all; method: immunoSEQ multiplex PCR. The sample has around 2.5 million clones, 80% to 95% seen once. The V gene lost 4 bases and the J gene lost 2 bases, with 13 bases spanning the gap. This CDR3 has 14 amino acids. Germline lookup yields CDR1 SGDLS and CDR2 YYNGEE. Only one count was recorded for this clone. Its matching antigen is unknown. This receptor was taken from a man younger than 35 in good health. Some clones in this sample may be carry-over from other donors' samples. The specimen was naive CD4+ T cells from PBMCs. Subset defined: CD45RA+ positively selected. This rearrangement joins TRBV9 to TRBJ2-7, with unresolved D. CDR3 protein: CASSPRPETYEQYF. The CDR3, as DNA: TGTGCCAGCAGCCCGCGGCCAGAAACCTACGAGCAGTACTTC.